One sample yielded the 30 T cell receptor beta chains listed below, sequenced in a study of CD8 T cells in acute hepatitis C reinfection (TCRdb year 2021). The time point label of this sample denotes: naive CD8 control sorted from an acute-time-point sample. The method behind the library was the immunoSEQ multiplex PCR assay. Held by TCRdb, this immuneACCESS table contains in-frame sequences only and omits some clones. Under half of the omission traces to an unresolved V gene where checked; the cause of the rest is unknown. This sample holds tens of thousands of clones; 75% to 90% were observed only once. Approximately 9.9% of the sample is held by the ten biggest clonotypes. What was sequenced was naive CD8+ T cells from PBMCs. The sample's cell subset or site label is to be understood as: sorted total naive CD45RO-negative CD8+ T cells. Receptors originate from a woman aged 18 to 35 who spontaneously cleared hepatitis C infection.

The chain links TRBV6-6 to TRBJ1-1; D perhaps matches TRBD1 (5 bases). The V gene's germline CDR1 is MNHNY and CDR2 SVGAGI (reference sequence). V was clipped by 0 bases and J by 4 bases, with 9 bases between them. The CDR3 sequence is 14 residues long. Here the CDR3 DNA reads TGTGCCAGCAGTTACTCCGGGGGTGTCACTGAAGCTTTCTTT. Encoded protein: CASSYSGGVTEAFF.

The CDR3 sequence: CASSLWDPVGQGQTQYF. CDR3 bases: TGTGCCAGCAGCTTGTGGGACCCGGTAGGGCAGGGACAGACCCAGTACTTC. V and J are TRBV7-6 and TRBJ2-5; perhaps D is TRBD1 or TRBD2 (5 bases each). CDR3 length: 17 residues. The V end lost 3 bases, the J end lost 6 bases, and 23 bases lay between the germline ends. Per germline, CDR1 SGHVS and CDR2 FNYEAQ.

J is TRBJ2-7 and V is TRBV19, with D perhaps assigned TRBD1 or TRBD2 (5 bases each). The germline CDR1 and CDR2 sequences are LNHDA and SQIVND (reference sequence). Trimming removed 0 bases from V and 9 bases from J, with 15 bases in between. The CDR3 is made up of 14 amino acids. The CDR3 DNA sequence: TGTGCCAGTAGTATAGATTTCACTAGGGACCTGCAGTACTTC. This gives the protein CASSIDFTRDLQYF.

The chain combines TRBV9 with TRBJ2-1; TRBD1 aligns across 7 bases. The germline CDR1 and CDR2 sequences are SGDLS and YYNGEE. This CDR3 comprises 15 residues. Trimming took 3 bases from V and 3 from J; bases not matched to a gene: 6. CDR3 coding DNA: TGTGCCAGCAGCGGCACGACAGGGATCTACAATGAGCAGTTCTTC. Its translation is CASSGTTGIYNEQFF.

This chain joins TRBV9 and TRBJ2-5, with D possibly being TRBD1 or TRBD2 (6 bases each). The CDR3 has 15 amino acids. Germline V gives CDR1 SGDLS, CDR2 YYNGEE. V dropped 2 bases and J dropped 0 bases, with 11 bases sitting between them. The CDR3 sequence is CASSVKGGYQETQYF. The CDR3 DNA sequence: TGTGCCAGCAGCGTCAAGGGGGGATACCAAGAGACCCAGTACTTC.

The chain couples TRBV15 to TRBJ2-3, with a possible D match to TRBD2 (5 bases). This CDR3 is 13 amino acids long. Germline CDR1 is LNHNV and CDR2 is YYDKDF (reference sequence). V was trimmed by 6 bases and J by 0 bases, leaving 7 bases between them. The CDR3 loop is CATRDSSTDTQYF. The CDR3 DNA reads as TGTGCCACCAGGGACTCCAGCACAGATACGCAGTATTTT.

V usage is TRBV13 and J usage is TRBJ1-2; a weak D match, TRBD1 (5 bases). Germline CDR1 is PRHDT and CDR2 is FYEKMQ (reference sequence). V lost 5 bases and J 4 bases, leaving 14 bases between the germline ends. The CDR3 length is 14 residues. As DNA, the CDR3 is TGTGCCAGCAGCCTCGAGACAGAGGGCTATGGCTACACCTTC. Its translation is CASSLETEGYGYTF.

The V call is TRBV9, the J call TRBJ2-1; weak D call: TRBD2 (6 bases). From germline, CDR1 is SGDLS and CDR2 YYNGEE. The CDR3 is 15 amino acids. V lost 0 bases, J lost 3 bases, and 10 bases lay in between. CDR3 DNA: TGTGCCAGCAGCGTAGGGGGGGTTCACTACAATGAGCAGTTCTTC. It is translated as CASSVGGVHYNEQFF.

This clone showed up just a few times. The rearrangement joins TRBV4-1 to TRBJ1-3; D remains ambiguous. The CDR3 is 15 residues long. Per germline, CDR1 MGHRA and CDR2 YSYEKL. The V and J ends lost 7 bases and 0 bases respectively, with 13 bases between them. This CDR3 reads CASMVNVVSGNTIYF. The DNA for the CDR3 is TGCGCCAGCATGGTCAACGTAGTCTCTGGAAACACCATATATTTT.

This chain links TRBV4-1 with TRBJ2-2; 7 bases fit TRBD1. Germline trimming cut 4 bases from V and 8 bases from J; bases unmatched to any gene: 4. Germline V CDR1 and CDR2: MGHRA, YSYEKL. The CDR3 runs 13 residues. CDR3 in amino acids: CASSPGTVGELFF. CDR3 DNA: TGCGCCAGCAGCCCCGGGACAGTTGGGGAGCTGTTTTTT.

In this sample, this clone turned up once. The chain uses TRBV4-1 and TRBJ2-3, with D unclear. The CDR3 has 15 residues. Germline-derived CDR1 and CDR2 are MGHRA and YSYEKL. The V end lost 2 bases, the J end lost 2 bases, and 11 bases lay between the germline ends. CDR3 region: CASSQSDVYTDTQYF. The CDR3 DNA follows: TGCGCCAGCAGCCAATCGGATGTCTACACAGATACGCAGTATTTT.

This chain links TRBV7-3 with TRBJ2-7; 9 bases line up with TRBD2. Trimming took 3 bases from V and 0 from J; bases not matched to a gene: 3. The CDR3 totals 15 residues. Per the germline V gene, CDR1 is SGHTA and CDR2 is FQGTGA. In DNA, the CDR3 is TGTGCCAGCAGCTTCGGACTAGCGAGCTCCTACGAGCAGTACTTC. Amino acid sequence: CASSFGLASSYEQYF.

The chain employs TRBV5-5 and TRBJ2-1, with TRBD2 identical over 7 bases. Germline loops: CDR1 SGHKS, CDR2 YYEKEE (reference sequence). The CDR3 is 17 residues long. V trimming: 5 bases; J trimming: 8 bases; junction bases outside the gene matches: 19. CDR3 DNA: TGTGCCAGCAGTCCTGCGGAATCTAGCGGAAAGATCGATGAGCAGTTCTTC. Its translation is CASSPAESSGKIDEQFF.

The rearrangement uses TRBV20-1 and TRBJ1-1; D not resolved. The CDR3 covers 10 residues. V lost 6 bases, J lost 6 bases, and 8 bases lay in between. Germline assignment: CDR1 DFQATT and CDR2 SNEGSKA (reference sequence). The CDR3 is CSAIMAEAFF. The DNA of the CDR3 is TGCAGTGCCATCATGGCTGAAGCTTTCTTT.

This chain joins TRBV13 and TRBJ2-7; 8 bases match TRBD1. The V and J ends lost 4 bases and 5 bases, in that order; junction bases with no gene match: 4. This CDR3 contains 13 residues. The V gene's germline CDR1 is PRHDT and CDR2 FYEKMQ (reference sequence). CDR3 residues: CASSYRTGNEQYF. In DNA, the CDR3 is TGTGCCAGCAGCTATAGGACAGGGAACGAGCAGTACTTC.

The sample holds a few counts of this clone. The chain has TRBV27 and TRBJ1-2; no definite D call. Per germline, CDR1 MNHEY and CDR2 SMNVEV (reference sequence). Trimming removed 6 bases from V and 3 bases from J, with 8 bases in between. CDR3 size: 12 residues. The CDR3 DNA follows: TGTGCCAGCAGAACGGGCGACTATGGCTACACCTTC. It yields the protein CASRTGDYGYTF.

The V and J genes are TRBV9 and TRBJ2-1; D is unresolved. In germline, CDR1 is SGDLS, CDR2 YYNGEE. Between the trimmed V and J ends, which lost 4 bases and 5 bases, there was a span of 7 bases. CDR3 length: 12 amino acids. The CDR3 here is CASSLNDNEQFF. For the CDR3, the DNA is TGTGCCAGCAGCCTCAACGACAATGAGCAGTTCTTC.

The chain links TRBV7-9 to TRBJ1-1; 7 nucleotides agree with TRBD1. This CDR3 spans 13 amino acids. Germline V gene lookup returns CDR1 SEHNR and CDR2 FQNEAQ (reference sequence). Unmatched junction bases numbered 4, after V lost 9 bases and J lost 0 bases. The CDR3: CASNTGVNTEAFF. For the CDR3, the DNA is TGTGCCAGTAACACAGGGGTGAACACTGAAGCTTTCTTT.

This clone was found a few times. The genes are TRBV4-1 and TRBJ1-1; D is uncertain. Trimming took 1 base from V and 5 from J, leaving 5 bases between them. CDR1 is MGHRA and CDR2 is YSYEKL in the germline V gene. This CDR3 is built from 12 residues. This chain's CDR3 is CASSQGRTEAFF. The CDR3 DNA is TGCGCCAGCAGCCAAGGGCGGACTGAAGCTTTCTTT.

The chain carries TRBV28 and TRBJ2-1; either TRBD1 or TRBD2 may fit D (5 bases each). Trimming stripped 2 bases from V and 2 bases from J, with 13 bases between. Germline assignment: CDR1 MDHEN and CDR2 SYDVKM. This CDR3 comprises 16 residues. As DNA, the CDR3 is TGTGCCAGCAGTTTACCTCTGGGACGGGCCTACAATGAGCAGTTCTTC. Translating it yields CASSLPLGRAYNEQFF.

J is TRBJ1-1 and V is TRBV5-3, with TRBD1 identical over 9 bases. TRBV5-3 is annotated as an ORF whose role is uncertain. CDR3 length equals 18 residues. V was clipped by 4 bases and J by 0 bases; unmatched bases: 13. The CDR3 protein is CARSLKLDRGSLNTEAFF. As DNA, the CDR3 is TGTGCCAGAAGCCTGAAGTTGGACAGGGGTTCTTTGAACACTGAAGCTTTCTTT.

The chain couples TRBV30 to TRBJ1-1; TRBD1 is a possible D gene (5 bases). CDR3 length: 15 amino acids. V dropped 7 bases and J dropped 0 bases, with 18 bases sitting between them. Germline-derived CDR1 and CDR2 are GTSNPN and SVGIG (reference sequence). In nucleotides, the CDR3 is TGTGCCTCCTGGGTTGGGGGATCGTTGAACACTGAAGCTTTCTTT. Protein: CASWVGGSLNTEAFF.

The chain carries TRBV7-6 and TRBJ1-1, with D unclear. Trimming left V 1 base short and J 8 bases short, with 11 bases between. CDR3 size: 13 residues. Germline V CDR1 and CDR2: SGHVS, FNYEAQ. CDR3 loop: CASSLGSEGEAFF. Written as DNA, the CDR3 is TGTGCCAGCAGCTTAGGTTCAGAAGGGGAAGCTTTCTTT.

The rearrangement uses TRBV27 and TRBJ2-3, with D hard to call. Trimming shortened V by 6 bases and J by 4 bases, and 20 bases separated the two germline ends. The V gene's germline CDR1 is MNHEY and CDR2 SMNVEV (reference sequence). The CDR3 runs 16 residues. The CDR3 DNA sequence: TGTGCCAGCAGAACTAATCTCCAAATGCAAGCAGATACGCAGTATTTT. Encoded protein: CASRTNLQMQADTQYF.

This clone came up a few times. The gene calls are TRBV4-2 and TRBJ2-3; no reliable D call. CDR3 length: 14 residues. Trimming stripped 0 bases from V and 7 bases from J, with 11 bases between. Germline loops: CDR1 LGHNA, CDR2 YNFKEQ. CDR3 DNA: TGTGCCAGCAGCCAAGAAGGCGCCCTCCATACGCAGTATTTT. Encoded protein: CASSQEGALHTQYF.

The CDR3 nucleotides read TGCGCCAGCAGCTTAAGCGGCTACAATGAGCAGTTCTTC. Translated: CASSLSGYNEQFF. The rearrangement links TRBV5-1 to TRBJ2-1; the D gene is possibly TRBD2 (5 bases). This CDR3 has 13 amino acids. The germline V gene encodes CDR1 SGHRS and CDR2 YFSETQ. V lost 2 bases, J lost 3 bases, and 6 bases lay in between.

The chain links TRBV9 to TRBJ1-2, with TRBD1 as a possible D gene (6 bases). Trimming removed 4 bases at V and 7 bases at J, with 11 bases between. This CDR3 has 12 amino acids. Germline V gene sequence: CDR1 SGDLS, CDR2 YYNGEE. The CDR3 sequence: CASSSGQFGYTF. CDR3 in DNA: TGTGCCAGCAGCTCGGGACAATTTGGCTACACCTTC. Complete variable domain (other parts from reference TRBV9 and TRBJ1-2): DSGVTQTPKHLITATGQRVTLRCSPRSGDLSVYWYQQSLDQGLQFLIQYYNGEERAKGNILERFSAQQFPDLHSELNLSSLELGDSALYFCASSSGQFGYTFGSGTRLTVV.

V and J are TRBV19 and TRBJ2-1; D not resolved. This CDR3 has 12 residues. V was shortened by 0 bases and J by 9 bases, with 6 bases between the two germline ends. Germline values: CDR1 LNHDA, CDR2 SQIVND (reference sequence). CDR3 DNA sequence: TGTGCCAGTAGTATAGATGGTCGTGAGCAGTTCTTC. Amino acid sequence: CASSIDGREQFF.

The V and J genes are TRBV15 and TRBJ2-5; D ambiguous. Germline CDR1 is LNHNV and CDR2 is YYDKDF (reference sequence). V lost 1 base to trimming and J lost 4 bases, with 7 bases between them. The CDR3 runs 13 residues. CDR3 sequence reads: CATSRVPGETQYF. In DNA, the CDR3 is TGTGCCACCAGCAGAGTACCGGGAGAGACCCAGTACTTC.

The V gene is TRBV27, the J gene TRBJ1-1, with a possible D match to TRBD1 (5 bases). The germline V gene encodes CDR1 MNHEY and CDR2 SMNVEV (reference sequence). The CDR3 runs 12 residues. Trimming took 7 bases from V and 6 from J, leaving 12 bases between them. The CDR3 DNA reads as TGTGCCAGCATTGGGGGGTTGGCTGAAGCTTTCTTT. This sequence encodes CASIGGLAEAFF.